The 32 T cell receptor beta chains listed next were all sequenced from one sample in a study of blood T cells in healthy people across ages (dated by TCRdb to between 2014 and 2017). The protocol used for the library was 5' RACE. The sequencer listed for this sample is Illumina HiSeq 2500. A second roughly 6 to 12 cycle PCR used a sample-barcoded 5' primer and a J-beta primer mix. TCRdb ran its own pipeline on the public reads, namely fastp trimming at Q25 and MiXCR clone calling, and kept in-frame beta chains. Each CDR3 protein appears once, grouped with its most common genes and DNA. For this sample there are about 1,000,000 distinct CDR3 sequences; more than 40% appear just once. Together, the top ten hold 15% to 20% of the sample. The source material was blood. The source is a woman between 55 and 75 years old in good health.

This chain connects TRBV5-1 to TRBJ2-1; the match to TRBD2 covers 7 bases. Germline values: CDR1 SGHRS, CDR2 YFSETQ. The CDR3 is 15 residues long. V was pared by 4 bases and J by 4 bases, with 8 bases of the junction left unmatched. The DNA of the CDR3 is TGCGCCAGCAGCCCTGCCGGGACTACATACAATGAGCAGTTCTTC. It translates to CASSPAGTTYNEQFF. Full variable domain (rest looked up from reference TRBV5-1 and TRBJ2-1): KAGVTQTPRYLIKTRGQQVTLSCSPISGHRSVSWYQQTPGQGLQFLFEYFSETQRNKGNFPGRFSGRQFSNSRSEMNVSTLELGDSALYLCASSPAGTTYNEQFFGPGTRLTVL.

This clonotype was seen only a few times. CDR3 loop: CASTISGIRPYEQFF. DNA for the CDR3: TGTGCCAGCACCATTAGCGGGATAAGGCCCTATGAGCAGTTCTTC. The chain couples TRBV12-3 or TRBV12-4 to TRBJ2-1; 8 bases are a match to TRBD2. CDR3 length: 15 residues. V gave up 7 bases and J gave up 8 bases; unmatched junction bases: 13.

The rearrangement links TRBV7-8 to TRBJ1-5, with D possibly matching TRBD1 (6 bases). V was shortened by 2 bases and J by 4 bases, with 21 bases between the two germline ends. Germline V lookup: CDR1 SGHVS, CDR2 FQNEAQ. The CDR3 loop spans 18 amino acids. The CDR3 reads CASSLRWDKPSGNQPQHF. The CDR3 DNA reads as TGTGCCAGCAGCTTAAGGTGGGACAAACCTTCTGGGAATCAGCCCCAGCATTTT.

This chain joins TRBV7-2 and TRBJ2-7; TRBD2 matches at 7 bases. Germline V CDR1 and CDR2: SGHTA, FQGNSA. The CDR3 sequence is 14 residues long. V lost 5 bases to trimming and J lost 1 base; unmatched junction nucleotides: 5. CDR3 DNA sequence: TGTGCCAGCAGCCGGGACTATCGTTCCTACGAGCAGTACTTC. This gives the protein CASSRDYRSYEQYF. Supplemented by reference TRBV7-2 and TRBJ2-7, the full variable domain reads GAGVSQSPSNKVTEKGKDVELRCDPISGHTALYWYRQSLGQGLEFLIYFQGNSAPDKSGLPSDRFSAERTGGSVSTLTIQRTQQEDSAVYLCASSRDYRSYEQYFGPGTRLTVT.

The V gene is TRBV15, the J gene TRBJ1-2; TRBD1 is a possible D gene (6 bases). The germline V and J ends were trimmed by 0 bases and 2 bases, with 10 bases remaining between them. In germline, CDR1 is LNHNV, CDR2 YYDKDF (reference sequence). CDR3 length: 15 amino acids. CDR3 in amino acids: CATSRDHGTNYGYTF. The CDR3 DNA is TGTGCCACCAGCAGAGATCATGGGACAAACTATGGCTACACCTTC.

The chain recombines TRBV20-1 with TRBJ1-5, with D hard to call. The CDR3 runs to 13 residues. V gave up 2 bases and J gave up 5 bases, with 10 bases separating them. Germline-derived CDR1 and CDR2 are DFQATT and SNEGSKA (reference sequence). CDR3 residues: CSARLGWDQPQHF. CDR3 bases: TGCAGTGCTAGATTGGGGTGGGATCAGCCCCAGCATTTT.

The chain couples TRBV20-1 to TRBJ1-5; tentatively, D is TRBD1 (5 bases). The germline CDR1 and CDR2 sequences are DFQATT and SNEGSKA (reference sequence). The CDR3 is 14 amino acids. The ends were cut back, 3 bases at V and 0 bases at J, with 9 bases in the middle. The CDR3 region has the DNA TGCAGTGCTAGTTGGGACCCTAGCAATCAGCCCCAGCATTTT. Translation gives CSASWDPSNQPQHF.

This clonotype was counted only a few times. This chain links TRBV29-1 with TRBJ2-3; D gene ambiguous. Trimming left V 0 bases short and J 4 bases short, with 8 bases between. The CDR3 is 13 residues long. CDR1 is SQVTM and CDR2 is ANQGSEA in the germline V gene. CDR3 nucleotides: TGCAGCGTTGAAGAGGAAGTCCCAGATACGCAGTATTTT. This sequence encodes CSVEEEVPDTQYF.

The rearrangement uses TRBV5-8 and TRBJ1-2; no clear D. Trimming removed 4 bases from V and 2 bases from J, with 21 bases in between. The CDR3 loop spans 17 amino acids. Germline V gene sequence: CDR1 SGHTS, CDR2 YDEGEE. Here the CDR3 reads CASSPRLRLLKNYGYTF. In nucleotides, the CDR3 is TGTGCCAGCAGCCCCCGTCTGAGACTGCTAAAGAACTATGGCTACACCTTC.

This clonotype was detected a few times. The chain recombines TRBV27 with TRBJ2-7, with D perhaps matching TRBD1 (6 bases). This CDR3 has 13 amino acids. Germline V gene lookup returns CDR1 MNHEY and CDR2 SMNVEV (reference sequence). Trimming took off 2 bases at V and 5 bases at J, with 10 bases between the two ends. In nucleotides, the CDR3 is TGTGCCAGCAGTTTAAGGGGACAAAACGAGCAGTACTTC. Its protein is CASSLRGQNEQYF.

The chain has TRBV24-1 and TRBJ2-1, with 10 bases matching TRBD2. The CDR3 runs 16 residues. Germline trimming cut 4 bases from V and 4 bases from J; bases unmatched to any gene: 6. The germline V gene encodes CDR1 KGHDR and CDR2 SFDVKD. This CDR3 is CATSDGWTSGYNEQFF. DNA of the CDR3: TGTGCCACCAGTGACGGATGGACTAGCGGATACAATGAGCAGTTCTTC.

This clonotype came up a few times. The chain links TRBV7-8 to TRBJ2-1; D might be TRBD2 (6 bases). The V end lost 7 bases, the J end lost 3 bases, and 13 bases lay between the germline ends. The CDR3 sequence is 14 residues long. Germline values: CDR1 SGHVS, CDR2 FQNEAQ. The CDR3 sequence: CASNPGDHYNEQFF. CDR3 DNA sequence: TGTGCCAGCAATCCGGGAGACCACTACAATGAGCAGTTCTTC.

The genes are TRBV20-1 and TRBJ2-7, with a weak D call TRBD2 (6 bases). Germline V CDR1 and CDR2: DFQATT, SNEGSKA (reference sequence). Trimming stripped 4 bases from V and 0 bases from J, with 13 bases between. This CDR3 comprises 14 residues. The CDR3 sequence is CSAKGQGGSYEQYF. The CDR3 DNA reads TGCAGTGCTAAGGGGCAGGGAGGCTCCTACGAGCAGTACTTC.

V and J are TRBV20-1 and TRBJ2-1, with 9 bases identical to TRBD1. Germline CDR1 DFQATT, CDR2 SNEGSKA (reference sequence). This CDR3 is 13 amino acids long. Written as DNA, the CDR3 is TGCAGCCTTCAACAGGGGGCAGGGAATGAGCAGTTCTTC. This translates into CSLQQGAGNEQFF.

The sample holds one count of this clonotype. CDR3 DNA: TGTGCCAGCAGCTTAGATCTGAGTAGCGGGAGGTACGAGCAGTACTTC. It encodes CASSLDLSSGRYEQYF. This rearrangement joins TRBV11-2 to TRBJ2-5, with 10 bases aligning to TRBD2. The DNA end is more similar to TRBJ2-7, so the J call may be wrong. The CDR3 has 16 amino acids. Germline values: CDR1 SGHAT, CDR2 FQNNGV.

The chain is built from TRBV5-5 and TRBJ2-1, with D hard to call. The germline V and J ends were trimmed by 0 bases and 4 bases, with 14 bases remaining between them. CDR1 SGHKS and CDR2 YYEKEE come from the germline V gene (reference sequence). The CDR3 extends over 16 amino acids. The CDR3 DNA is TGTGCCAGCAGCTTGGTTGGGCGAGCGTCGTACAATGAGCAGTTCTTC. As protein: CASSLVGRASYNEQFF.

The chain uses TRBV7-2 and TRBJ2-5; D is unresolved. Germline assignment: CDR1 SGHTA and CDR2 FQGNSA. Trimming cost V 1 base and J 1 base, with 7 bases left between them. This CDR3 is built from 14 residues. The CDR3 is CASSLDLPQETQYF. The CDR3 DNA reads TGTGCCAGCAGCTTAGACCTACCCCAAGAGACCCAGTACTTC.

This clonotype was seen a few times. The chain carries TRBV15 and TRBJ1-2; 7 bases match TRBD1. The CDR3 runs 13 residues. Germline trimming cut 4 bases from V and 7 bases from J; bases unmatched to any gene: 6. Germline lookup yields CDR1 LNHNV and CDR2 YYDKDF (reference sequence). CDR3 coding DNA: TGTGCCACCAGCACCCAGGGGGAGGGTGGCTACACCTTC. Amino acid sequence: CATSTQGEGGYTF. Together with reference TRBV15 and TRBJ1-2, the CDR3 gives the full variable domain: DAMVIQNPRYQVTQFGKPVTLSCSQTLNHNVMYWYQQKSSQAPKLLFHYYDKDFNNEADTPDNFQSRRPNTSFCFLDIRSPGLGDTAMYLCATSTQGEGGYTFGSGTRLTVV.

This sequence joins TRBV10-3 and TRBJ2-1; D is uncertain. Trimming took off 3 bases at V and 8 bases at J, with 14 bases between the two ends. The CDR3 extends over 14 amino acids. CDR1 is ENHRY, CDR2 SYGVKD, per germline. In DNA, the CDR3 is TGTGCCATCAGTGAAGCGAATACACCCCATGAGCAGTTCTTC. Protein: CAISEANTPHEQFF.

In its sample, this clonotype was seen once. The chain is built from TRBV19 and TRBJ2-5, with 7 bases fitting TRBD1. With the DNA end fitting TRBJ2-7 better, the J assignment may be wrong. This CDR3 has 14 residues. Germline lookup yields CDR1 LNHDA and CDR2 SQIVND (reference sequence). CDR3 protein: CASSIRGQIYEQYF. Here the CDR3 DNA reads TGTGCCAGTAGTATCCGGGGACAGATCTACGAGCAGTACTTC.

This CDR3 is CASSLGVGGATDTQYF. CDR3 bases: TGCGCCAGCAGCTTGGGGGTGGGCGGCGCCACAGATACGCAGTATTTT. This sequence joins TRBV5-1 and TRBJ2-3; D unclear. V lost 0 bases and J 2 bases, leaving 13 bases between the germline ends. The CDR3 loop spans 16 amino acids. Germline V gene sequence: CDR1 SGHRS, CDR2 YFSETQ.

J is TRBJ2-5 and V is TRBV3-1; the match to TRBD2 covers 7 bases. V shed 4 bases and J 4 bases; nucleotides not matched to a gene: 9. There are 15 residues in the CDR3. Germline V gene data show CDR1 as LGHDT and CDR2 as YNNKEL (reference sequence). The DNA for the CDR3 is TGTGCCAGCAGCCGTGGCGGGAGCCGGATAGAGACCCAGTACTTC. This translates into CASSRGGSRIETQYF.

This chain links TRBV3-1 with TRBJ2-1; 10 bases match TRBD1. The CDR3 sequence is 18 residues long. After removal of 4 bases from V and 3 bases from J, the junction contained 12 bases not matched to a gene. CDR1 and CDR2 from the germline V gene are LGHDT and YNNKEL (reference sequence). The CDR3 region is CASSRPGQGLPGYNEQFF. DNA of the CDR3: TGTGCCAGCAGCCGCCCGGGACAGGGGCTCCCGGGCTACAATGAGCAGTTCTTC.

The chain couples TRBV6-6 to TRBJ2-7; TRBD2 matches at 10 bases. The CDR3 spans 15 residues. The J segment lost 4 bases and the V segment lost 1 base, leaving 4 bases of the junction unmatched. Germline CDR1 and CDR2: MNHNY and SVGAGI (reference sequence). In DNA, the CDR3 is TGTGCCAGCAGTTACTTGAGCGGGAGGGTGTACGAGCAGTACTTC. Translation: CASSYLSGRVYEQYF.

This chain connects TRBV7-4 to TRBJ2-1; D perhaps matches TRBD2 (5 bases). Near its end, the DNA agrees better with TRBJ2-7, so the J call may be wrong. CDR1 SGHVT and CDR2 SQSDAQ come from the germline V gene. CDR3 length: 14 amino acids. The CDR3 sequence: CASSIWTFYNEQYF. In DNA form, the CDR3 reads TGTGCCAGCAGCATTTGGACTTTTTACAATGAGCAGTACTTC.

The chain carries TRBV20-1 and TRBJ2-7; D is possibly TRBD1 or TRBD2 (5 bases each). The CDR3 is 13 amino acids. The V end lost 2 bases, the J end lost 6 bases, and 14 bases lay between the germline ends. Per the germline V gene, CDR1 is DFQATT and CDR2 is SNEGSKA (reference sequence). The DNA for the CDR3 is TGCAGTGCTAGACCCGGGACCCCTCTCGAGCAGTACTTC. This encodes CSARPGTPLEQYF.

This clonotype was detected only a few times. The chain couples TRBV4-2 to TRBJ1-1; D remains unclear. This CDR3 is 14 amino acids long. In germline, CDR1 is LGHNA, CDR2 YNFKEQ. The germline V and J ends were trimmed by 4 bases and 1 base, with 10 bases remaining between them. CDR3 protein: CASSPRTANTEAFF. CDR3 DNA sequence: TGTGCCAGCAGCCCACGGACGGCGAACACTGAAGCTTTCTTT.

The V and J genes are TRBV7-9 and TRBJ2-3; no firm D call. Deletions cut 3 bases from V and 2 bases from J, with 9 bases between. Per the germline V gene, CDR1 is SEHNR and CDR2 is FQNEAQ (reference sequence). CDR3 length: 14 residues. CDR3 coding DNA: TGTGCCAGCAGCTTTTCGGTGTACACAGATACGCAGTATTTT. It encodes CASSFSVYTDTQYF.

This clonotype appeared once. This chain uses TRBV2 with TRBJ2-1; 7 positions match TRBD1. J lost 8 bases, V lost 7 bases, and 8 bases had no gene match. CDR3 length equals 13 residues. CDR1 is SNHLY, CDR2 FYNNEI, per germline. This CDR3 is CASTGRGSHEQFF. CDR3 nucleotides: TGTGCCAGCACGGGCAGGGGGTCCCATGAGCAGTTCTTC.

This clonotype was seen a handful of times. The chain employs TRBV14 and TRBJ2-7; the D gene is possibly TRBD1 (6 bases). The CDR3 covers 17 residues. Trimming shortened V by 0 bases and J by 3 bases, and 18 bases separated the two germline ends. Germline V CDR1 and CDR2: SGHDN, FVKESK. The CDR3 DNA follows: TGTGCCAGCAGCCAAGATCAGGGACATTGGGCCCACTACGAGCAGTACTTC. Protein: CASSQDQGHWAHYEQYF.

The chain joins TRBV19 to TRBJ2-1; TRBD2 matches 12 bases. Germline CDR1 and CDR2: LNHDA and SQIVND (reference sequence). The trim removed 5 bases at V and 7 bases at J, leaving 6 bases unmatched. This CDR3 contains 15 residues. The DNA of the CDR3 is TGTGCCAGTAGTCCAAAGACTAGCGGGAGAAATGAGCAGTTCTTC. Amino acids: CASSPKTSGRNEQFF. Supplemented by reference TRBV19 and TRBJ2-1, the full variable domain reads DGGITQSPKYLFRKEGQNVTLSCEQNLNHDAMYWYRQDPGQGLRLIYYSQIVNDFQKGDIAEGYSVSREKKESFPLTVTSAQKNPTAFYLCASSPKTSGRNEQFFGPGTRLTVL.

This clonotype was counted only a few times. J is TRBJ1-1 and V is TRBV29-1; perhaps TRBD1 as D (6 bases). This CDR3 contains 14 residues. The V gene lost 1 base and the J gene lost 5 bases, with 14 bases spanning the gap. Germline V gene lookup returns CDR1 SQVTM and CDR2 ANQGSEA. This chain's CDR3 is CSVEGRGGGTEAFF. CDR3 bases: TGCAGCGTTGAAGGAAGAGGGGGAGGAACTGAAGCTTTCTTT.